Reported below is one TCR beta chain. TCRdb's copy holds only in-frame clones and misses some; the assay was immunoSEQ multiplex PCR. The table has around 170,000 clones, about 90% seen once. The data originate from a study of T cell responses to AZD1222 COVID-19 vaccine. The germline V gene encodes CDR1 KGHSH and CDR2 LQKENI. V was trimmed by 1 base and J by 4 bases, leaving 9 bases between them. The CDR3 is 14 residues long. The receptor's source is an adult who received the AZD1222 COVID-19 vaccine. Material: peripheral blood, obtained 28 days after the second AZD1222 dose. This chain uses TRBV18 with TRBJ2-3; D is tentatively TRBD1 or TRBD2 (5 bases each). The CDR3 DNA sequence: TGTGCCAGCTCACCACACCCGGGGCCAGATACGCAGTATTTT. This translates into CASSPHPGPDTQYF.